In its sample, the clone carrying this TCR beta chain was seen once. Its antigen is unknown. The data derive from a study of post-analysis software for immune sequencing data. Notes on the study in general: Under the F measure, samples that were prepared in one batch clustered strongly together. The normalized Chao1 diversity of multiple sclerosis patients was significantly lower than that of controls. Compared with controls, patients had more of about 5 TRBV segments, including TRBV5-6, TRBV5-1 and TRBV20-1.

The CDR3 has 16 residues. The V and J ends lost 6 bases and 7 bases respectively, with 25 bases between them. Germline CDR1 is SQVTM and CDR2 is ANQGSEA. TCR beta cDNA libraries included unique molecular identifiers. TCRdb passed the PCR reads through MiXCR, listing each CDR3 protein once. This sample carries some 700,000 distinct CDR3 sequences, 55% to 70% of them seen once, and the ten largest clones take around 10%. Sequenced: blood. The gene calls are TRBV29-1 and TRBJ2-1; either TRBD1 or TRBD2 may fit D (5 bases each). The clonotype was recovered from a girl aged 2 to 9 with multiple sclerosis. The CDR3 coding sequence is TGCAGCGTAAAGGGACCCCCTAAGGGTTTGAAGAATGAGCAGTTCTTC. It encodes CSVKGPPKGLKNEQFF.